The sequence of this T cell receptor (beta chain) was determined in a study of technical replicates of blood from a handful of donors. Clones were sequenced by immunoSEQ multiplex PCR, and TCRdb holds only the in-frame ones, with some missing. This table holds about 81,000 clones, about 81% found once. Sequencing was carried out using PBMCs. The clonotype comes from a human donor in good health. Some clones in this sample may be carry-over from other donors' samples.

CDR3 residues: CSAGPRGMDGYTF. CDR3 nucleotide sequence: TGCAGCGCCGGACCCAGGGGAATGGATGGCTACACCTTC. The rearrangement links TRBV29-1 to TRBJ1-2, with a possible D match to TRBD1 (6 bases). The V and J ends lost 7 bases and 6 bases respectively, with 18 bases between them. The CDR3 runs 13 residues. Germline CDR1 is SQVTM and CDR2 is ANQGSEA.